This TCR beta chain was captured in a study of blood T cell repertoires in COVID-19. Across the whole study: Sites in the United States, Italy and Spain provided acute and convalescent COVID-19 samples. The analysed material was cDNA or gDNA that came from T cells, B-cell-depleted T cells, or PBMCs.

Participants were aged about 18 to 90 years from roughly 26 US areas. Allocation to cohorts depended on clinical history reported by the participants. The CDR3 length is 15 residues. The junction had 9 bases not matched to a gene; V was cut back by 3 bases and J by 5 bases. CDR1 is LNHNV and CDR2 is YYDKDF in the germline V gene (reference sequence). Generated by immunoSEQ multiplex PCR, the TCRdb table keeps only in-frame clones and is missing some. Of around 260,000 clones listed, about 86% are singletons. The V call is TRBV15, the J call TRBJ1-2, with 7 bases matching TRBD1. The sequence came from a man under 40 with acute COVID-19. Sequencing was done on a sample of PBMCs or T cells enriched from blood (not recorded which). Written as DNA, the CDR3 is TGTGCCACCAGCAGGATACCGGGACAGATGTATGGCTACACCTTC. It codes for CATSRIPGQMYGYTF. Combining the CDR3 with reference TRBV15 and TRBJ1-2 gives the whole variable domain DAMVIQNPRYQVTQFGKPVTLSCSQTLNHNVMYWYQQKSSQAPKLLFHYYDKDFNNEADTPDNFQSRRPNTSFCFLDIRSPGLGDTAMYLCATSRIPGQMYGYTFGSGTRLTVV.